This T cell receptor (beta chain) comes out of a study of vaccination effects on CD4 cells after COVID-19. Here immunoSEQ multiplex PCR was the method, and the copy in TCRdb shows in-frame clones only, minus some. The data hold about 16,000 clones, with 75% to 80% observed a single time. As concerns this clone: The antigen is undetermined.

Antigen-specific CD4+ T cells were expanded with viral peptide pools in the ViraFEST assay before sequencing. CD4+ T cells were isolated after around 10 days of culture. Each participant was administered two doses of either the BNT162b2 or the mRNA-1273 vaccine. Recipients of the vaccine had no prior SARS-CoV-2 infection and negative nucleocapsid antibodies. A few million PBMC per well were cultured with 7.5 to 10 IU/ml IL-2 and roughly 10 ug/ml peptides. Half of the medium was exchanged for IL-2 medium on both days 3 and 7. V was trimmed by 4 bases and J by 1 base, leaving 12 bases between them. From germline, CDR1 is SGHRS and CDR2 YFSETQ. The CDR3 has 14 residues. Overall study results and limits: Late post-vaccination, clones induced by infection and those induced by vaccine underwent marked clonal contraction.

The TCR originated in a human donor who received a COVID-19 vaccine. Sequenced material: CD4+ T cells from PBMCs cultured with HCoV-NL63 spike peptides, taken after COVID-19 vaccination. The chain employs TRBV5-1 and TRBJ2-7, with TRBD1 as a possible D gene (6 bases). CDR3 in amino acids: CASSPGTPSYEQYF. CDR3 sequence (DNA): TGCGCCAGCAGCCCCGGGACACCTTCCTACGAGCAGTACTTC.